These 21 T cell receptor beta chains share one sample of origin, sequenced in a study of early T cells in non-severe SARS-CoV-2 infection. Each CDR3 protein is one row after TCRdb ran MiXCR on the 5' RACE reads. The repertoire holds roughly 55,000 distinct CDR3 sequences, under 14% seen once, with around 9.6% in the top ten. Specimen: whole blood. The receptors here all came from an adult who was a healthcare worker with PCR-confirmed SARS-CoV-2 infection or an uninfected control (not recorded which).

This clonotype was detected many times. The chain carries TRBV2 and TRBJ1-1; 7 bases fit TRBD1. The V segment lost 6 bases and the J segment 7 bases; nucleotides outside the gene matches: 17. Germline CDR1 is SNHLY and CDR2 is FYNNEI. The CDR3 loop spans 16 amino acids. In nucleotides, the CDR3 is TGTGCCAGCAGCGGAACTGTAGAGGGACAGCGATTTGAAGCTTTCTTT. Encoded protein: CASSGTVEGQRFEAFF.

CDR3 sequence: CASSARFGTGGRNEQFF. DNA for the CDR3: TGTGCCAGCAGTGCTAGGTTCGGAACAGGGGGCCGGAATGAGCAGTTCTTC. The rearrangement links TRBV6-1 to TRBJ2-1, with 9 positions matching TRBD1. CDR1 and CDR2 (germline): MNHNS, SASEGT. Germline trimming cut 4 bases from V and 7 bases from J; bases unmatched to any gene: 14. The CDR3 loop spans 17 amino acids.

V gene TRBV9 combines with J gene TRBJ2-3, with D unclear. Per the germline V gene, CDR1 is SGDLS and CDR2 is YYNGEE. The V gene lost 2 bases and the J gene lost 0 bases, with 7 bases spanning the gap. This CDR3 contains 14 residues. The CDR3 DNA is TGTGCCAGCAGCGTCGGGCTTAGCACAGATACGCAGTATTTT. Encoded protein: CASSVGLSTDTQYF. Drawing the rest from reference TRBV9 and TRBJ2-3, the complete variable domain is DSGVTQTPKHLITATGQRVTLRCSPRSGDLSVYWYQQSLDQGLQFLIQYYNGEERAKGNILERFSAQQFPDLHSELNLSSLELGDSALYFCASSVGLSTDTQYFGPGTRLTVL.

The table lists this clonotype with many counts. The rearrangement links TRBV7-9 to TRBJ1-2; D is unresolved. The germline gives CDR1 SEHNR, CDR2 FQNEAQ (reference sequence). The germline V and J ends were trimmed by 5 bases and 1 base, with 8 bases remaining between them. The CDR3 is made up of 13 amino acids. In DNA form, the CDR3 reads TGTGCCAGCAGCCCTCAGGTTAACTATGGCTACACCTTC. Amino acids: CASSPQVNYGYTF.

V and J are TRBV6-5 and TRBJ2-7; the match to TRBD2 covers 14 bases. CDR1 is MNHEY, CDR2 SVGAGI, per germline. Trimming at V came to 6 bases and at J to 6 bases, leaving 7 bases not matched to a gene. This CDR3 spans 15 amino acids. CDR3 region: CASSSGLAGEGEQYF. As DNA, the CDR3 is TGTGCCAGCAGCTCGGGACTAGCGGGAGAAGGCGAGCAGTACTTC.

The sample holds many counts of this clonotype. The rearrangement uses TRBV12-3 or TRBV12-4 and TRBJ1-5; a possible D gene is TRBD1 (5 bases). The CDR3 extends over 15 amino acids. The V and J ends lost 2 bases and 2 bases respectively, with 10 bases between them. DNA of the CDR3: TGTGCCAGCAGTTTACGGGGCTATGGCAATCAGCCCCAGCATTTT. Protein product: CASSLRGYGNQPQHF.

At least ten counts were recorded for this clonotype. The rearrangement uses TRBV20-1 and TRBJ2-1; 12 positions agree with TRBD2. Germline V CDR1 and CDR2: DFQATT, SNEGSKA (reference sequence). V was clipped by 6 bases and J by 7 bases; unmatched bases: 10. This CDR3 comprises 15 residues. This chain's CDR3 is CSAGPGLAGGNEQFF. CDR3 nucleotides: TGCAGTGCCGGACCGGGACTAGCGGGTGGGAATGAGCAGTTCTTC.

This clonotype was detected only a few times. This chain joins TRBV11-2 and TRBJ2-3, with a possible D match to TRBD2 (6 bases). The CDR3 has 18 residues. The V gene lost 0 bases and the J gene lost 4 bases, with 20 bases spanning the gap. The V gene's germline CDR1 is SGHAT and CDR2 FQNNGV. The CDR3 loop is CASSLEVGVGRAADTQYF. In nucleotides, the CDR3 is TGTGCCAGCAGCTTAGAGGTGGGGGTCGGGAGAGCAGCAGATACGCAGTATTTT.

CDR3: CASRGSSYNEQFF. The CDR3 bases are TGTGCCAGCAGGGGAAGCTCCTACAATGAGCAGTTCTTC. The rearrangement uses TRBV27 and TRBJ2-1, with D unresolved. This CDR3 comprises 13 residues. The V gene's germline CDR1 is MNHEY and CDR2 SMNVEV (reference sequence). V shed 6 bases and J shed 0 bases, with 6 bases lying between them.

The chain carries TRBV4-1 and TRBJ1-3; D remains ambiguous. CDR1 is MGHRA and CDR2 is YSYEKL in the germline V gene. This CDR3 contains 15 residues. V lost 6 bases and J 0 bases, leaving 12 bases between the germline ends. This CDR3 reads CASSLRENSGNTIYF. CDR3 coding DNA: TGCGCCAGCAGTCTAAGGGAGAACTCTGGAAACACCATATATTTT.

This clonotype was observed a few times. The V call is TRBV3-1, the J call TRBJ1-1, with D tentatively TRBD1 (5 bases). The CDR3 contains 14 residues. Germline loops: CDR1 LGHDT, CDR2 YNNKEL (reference sequence). Trimming took off 7 bases at V and 1 base at J, with 13 bases between the two ends. In nucleotides, the CDR3 is TGTGCCAGCAAATTGGGGCAGAAGAACACTGAAGCTTTCTTT. This codes for CASKLGQKNTEAFF. Variable domain in full (rest from reference TRBV3-1 and TRBJ1-1): DTAVSQTPKYLVTQMGNDKSIKCEQNLGHDTMYWYKQDSKKFLKIMFSYNNKELIINETVPNRFSPKSPDKAHLNLHINSLELGDSAVYFCASKLGQKNTEAFFGQGTRLTVV.

This clonotype was detected ten times or more. V usage is TRBV20-1 and J usage is TRBJ2-2; D perhaps matches TRBD1 (5 bases). Germline CDR1 and CDR2: DFQATT and SNEGSKA (reference sequence). The CDR3 length is 13 residues. Trimming shortened V by 6 bases and J by 7 bases, and 15 bases separated the two germline ends. CDR3 loop: CSARTRPNGELFF. As DNA, the CDR3 is TGCAGTGCAAGGACAAGACCCAACGGGGAGCTGTTTTTT.

The sample holds a few counts of this clonotype. The chain uses TRBV19 and TRBJ1-1, with no clear D. The CDR3 has 15 residues. CDR1 is LNHDA and CDR2 is SQIVND in the germline V gene (reference sequence). Trimming took 7 bases from V and 0 from J, leaving 15 bases between them. The CDR3 region is CASTMGWALNTEAFF. In DNA form, the CDR3 reads TGTGCCAGTACCATGGGTTGGGCCCTGAACACTGAAGCTTTCTTT. The variable domain in full, completed from reference TRBV19 and TRBJ1-1, reads DGGITQSPKYLFRKEGQNVTLSCEQNLNHDAMYWYRQDPGQGLRLIYYSQIVNDFQKGDIAEGYSVSREKKESFPLTVTSAQKNPTAFYLCASTMGWALNTEAFFGQGTRLTVV.

The table lists this clonotype with many counts. The chain is built from TRBV28 and TRBJ2-1, with 8 bases lining up with TRBD1. CDR3 length: 16 residues. Per germline, CDR1 MDHEN and CDR2 SYDVKM. J gave up 2 bases and V 6 bases, and 9 bases lay outside the gene matches. The CDR3 protein is CASSPYQTGAYNEQFF. The CDR3 DNA is TGTGCCAGCAGCCCGTATCAGACAGGGGCCTACAATGAGCAGTTCTTC.

This clonotype was recorded many times. V gene TRBV18 combines with J gene TRBJ1-1; TRBD1 might be the D (6 bases). The CDR3 has 15 amino acids. V was cut by 0 bases and J by 6 bases, with 14 bases left in between. Germline V gene data show CDR1 as KGHSH and CDR2 as LQKENI. CDR3 sequence (DNA): TGTGCCAGCTCACCACCTCAAGGGGGGCAGTCTGAAGCTTTCTTT. Encoded protein: CASSPPQGGQSEAFF.

This clonotype was observed a few times. J is TRBJ1-1 and V is TRBV29-1; perhaps TRBD1 as D (6 bases). The germline V gene has CDR1 SQVTM and CDR2 ANQGSEA. Trimming cost V 2 bases and J 2 bases, with 9 bases left between them. The CDR3 totals 13 residues. The CDR3 region is CSVERGSNTEAFF. The CDR3 region has the DNA TGCAGCGTTGAAAGGGGGTCTAACACTGAAGCTTTCTTT.

This clonotype has just a few counts. V and J are TRBV3-1 and TRBJ2-3, with D possibly being TRBD2 (7 bases). The germline gives CDR1 LGHDT, CDR2 YNNKEL (reference sequence). This CDR3 spans 18 amino acids. The ends were cut back, 0 bases at V and 2 bases at J, with 18 bases in the middle. DNA of the CDR3: TGTGCCAGCAGCCAAGATGCTGGCGGGGGCGCCAACACAGATACGCAGTATTTT. As protein: CASSQDAGGGANTDTQYF.

This clonotype was observed a few times. The chain employs TRBV28 and TRBJ2-3, with D perhaps given as TRBD1 or TRBD2 (6 bases each). Germline V lookup: CDR1 MDHEN, CDR2 SYDVKM. Deletions cut 6 bases from V and 2 bases from J, with 18 bases between. The CDR3 is 16 amino acids. CDR3 DNA: TGTGCCAGCAGATCCCAGAGGGGGGTTTACACAGATACGCAGTATTTT. Its protein is CASRSQRGVYTDTQYF.

This clonotype was picked up many times. This sequence joins TRBV10-2 and TRBJ2-1, with 10 bases lining up with TRBD2. Germline-derived CDR1 and CDR2 are WSHSY and SAAADI. CDR3 length equals 18 residues. Trimming removed 2 bases from V and 3 bases from J; junction bases left unmatched: 10. The CDR3, as DNA: TGCGCCAGCAGTGAGAAGCCGGGTAGCGGGAGGATCTACAATGAGCAGTTCTTC. This encodes CASSEKPGSGRIYNEQFF.

A few counts support this clonotype. The chain carries TRBV27 and TRBJ1-1; TRBD1 aligns across 11 bases. CDR1 MNHEY and CDR2 SMNVEV come from the germline V gene (reference sequence). V lost 5 bases, J lost 7 bases, and 9 bases stayed unmatched. The CDR3 has 15 amino acids. The CDR3, as DNA: TGTGCCAGCAGTACCAGGACAGGGGGCCGTGGTGAAGCTTTCTTT. Protein sequence: CASSTRTGGRGEAFF.

The chain couples TRBV6-5 to TRBJ2-7; D not certain. The V end lost 7 bases, the J end lost 2 bases, and 9 bases lay between the germline ends. The CDR3 has 12 amino acids. CDR1 MNHEY and CDR2 SVGAGI come from the germline V gene. CDR3 residues: CASIGSPYEQYF. In DNA, the CDR3 is TGTGCCAGCATTGGCAGCCCCTACGAGCAGTACTTC.